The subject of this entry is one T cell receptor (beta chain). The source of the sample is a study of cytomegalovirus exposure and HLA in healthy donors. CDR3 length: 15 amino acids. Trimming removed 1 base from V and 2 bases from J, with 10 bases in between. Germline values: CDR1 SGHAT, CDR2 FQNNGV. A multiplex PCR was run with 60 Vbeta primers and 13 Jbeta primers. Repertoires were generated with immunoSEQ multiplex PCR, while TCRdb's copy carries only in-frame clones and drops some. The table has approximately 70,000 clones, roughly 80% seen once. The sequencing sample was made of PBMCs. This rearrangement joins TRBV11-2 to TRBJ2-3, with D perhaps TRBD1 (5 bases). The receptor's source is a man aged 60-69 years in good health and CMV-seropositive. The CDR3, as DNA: TGTGCCAGCAGCTTAGGCCACAGGCTCACAGATACGCAGTATTTT. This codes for CASSLGHRLTDTQYF.